The TCR beta chain described here comes from a study of blood T cells in healthy people across ages. Study-wide context: Template switching retrieved approximately one barcoded beta molecule for each two T cells. Overall study results and limits: Investigators viewed diversity estimates from one million T cells as underestimates, the study reported. The unknown donor CMV status may have confounded expanded clonotype changes.

Next came a second PCR, run for about 6 to 11 cycles, which used a sample-barcoded 5' primer along with a J-beta primer mix. Each cDNA molecule was tagged by a template-switch adaptor that had 12 random nucleotides. Each CDR3 protein gets one entry after TCRdb re-called the 5' RACE reads with MiXCR. The profile shows about 970,000 distinct CDR3 sequences, approximately 50% of them singletons. CDR3 length equals 13 residues. The germline V gene has CDR1 MNHEY and CDR2 SMNVEV (reference sequence). Turning to this clonotype: No antigen is known for it. One junction end does not reproduce the germline sequence, and a read error may be involved.

This chain joins TRBV27 and TRBJ2-7; D possibly corresponds to TRBD2 (6 bases). The source is a woman aged 60 to 75 in good health. The sample comprised blood. CDR3: CARSFSGPYEQYF. The DNA for the CDR3 is TGTGCCCGCAGTTTTAGCGGACCCTACGAGCAGTACTTC.